The clone carrying this T cell receptor (beta chain) has at least ten counts. What it binds is unknown. This record belongs to a study of T cells after yellow fever vaccination. Findings and caveats of the study: It was a weaker secondary response, yet one that peaked faster, at day 5 versus 15.

A single record per CDR3 protein comes from TCRdb applying MiXCR to the 5' RACE reads. Among 350,000 to 450,000 distinct CDR3 sequences listed, approximately 6% were seen once. CDR1 and CDR2 (germline): SEHNR, FQNEAQ (reference sequence). This CDR3 contains 15 residues. J was trimmed by 8 bases and V by 3 bases; bases with no gene match: 11. This specimen consisted of PBMCs, obtained 5 days after the yellow fever booster vaccination. This clonotype originated in a man aged 30 to 45 who received the YFV17D yellow fever vaccine. The chain couples TRBV7-9 to TRBJ2-3; TRBD1 aligns across 7 bases. The CDR3 bases are TGTGCCAGCAGCTTGGGACAGCCAGCCGCCGGTACGCAGTATTTT. As protein: CASSLGQPAAGTQYF.